This T cell receptor (beta chain) stems from a study of T-cell reconstitution after alpha-beta-depleted transplantation in children. About this clonotype: Its antigen is unknown.

Regarding the study as a whole: The origin of alpha-beta T cells about two months after transplant was reportedly several hundred expanded graft clones.

Researchers prepared the TCRbeta library using unique molecular identifiers, the study reports. Using its own MiXCR run on the PCR reads, TCRdb lists one record per CDR3 protein. This sample carries about a million distinct CDR3 sequences, roughly 31% of them seen once, and the ten largest clones take about 28%. The source material was PBMCs, mostly from graft donor cells, sampled 360 days after TCRalphabeta/CD19-depleted stem cell transplant. The receptor was isolated from a boy younger than two who had a stem cell transplant for SCID, so the T cells may come from the graft donor.

The CDR3 region is CATSDPEGAKETQYF. The DNA for the CDR3 is TGTGCCACCAGTGACCCCGAAGGGGCTAAAGAGACCCAGTACTTC. The rearrangement links TRBV24-1 to TRBJ2-5; possibly TRBD1 for D (5 bases). This CDR3 region has 15 residues. The V and J ends lost 4 bases and 3 bases respectively, with 14 bases between them. Per the germline V gene, CDR1 is KGHDR and CDR2 is SFDVKD.